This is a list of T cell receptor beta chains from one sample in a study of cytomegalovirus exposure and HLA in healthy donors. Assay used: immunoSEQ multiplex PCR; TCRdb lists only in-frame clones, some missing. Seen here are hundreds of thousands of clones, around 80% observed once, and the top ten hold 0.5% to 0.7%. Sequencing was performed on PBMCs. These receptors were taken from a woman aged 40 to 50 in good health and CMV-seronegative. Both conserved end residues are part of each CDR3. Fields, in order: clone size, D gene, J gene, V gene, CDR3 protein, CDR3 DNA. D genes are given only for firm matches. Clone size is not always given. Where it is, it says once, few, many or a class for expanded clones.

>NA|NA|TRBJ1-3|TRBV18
CASSPNRSGNTIYF
TGTGCCAGCTCACCGAACAGGTCCGGAAACACCATATATTTT
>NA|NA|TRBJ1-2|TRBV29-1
CSVGYDSRPYGYTF
TGCAGCGTTGGTTATGACAGCCGTCCCTATGGCTACACCTTC
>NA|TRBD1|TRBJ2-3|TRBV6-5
CASRHGTATDTQYF
TGTGCCAGCAGACACGGGACAGCTACAGATACGCAGTATTTT
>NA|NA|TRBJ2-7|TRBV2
CAGRVMGVEQYF
TGTGCGGGCAGGGTAATGGGCGTCGAGCAGTACTTC
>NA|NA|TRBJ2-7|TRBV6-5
CASSPNGGGSYEQYF
TGTGCCAGCAGTCCAAATGGAGGTGGCTCCTACGAGCAGTACTTC
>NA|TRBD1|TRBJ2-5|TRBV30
CAWSGGQGKYQETQYF
TGTGCCTGGAGTGGGGGACAGGGGAAGTACCAAGAGACCCAGTACTTC
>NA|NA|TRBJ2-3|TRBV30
CAWRVAGAGLGDTQYF
TGTGCCTGGAGGGTTGCGGGGGCGGGGCTCGGGGATACGCAGTATTTT
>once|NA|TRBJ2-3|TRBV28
CASSSGGSTDTQYF
TGTGCCAGCAGTTCGGGGGGCAGCACAGATACGCAGTATTTT
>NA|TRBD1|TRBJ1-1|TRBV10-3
CAISNRGTNTEAFF
TGTGCCATCAGTAACAGGGGGACGAACACTGAAGCTTTCTTT
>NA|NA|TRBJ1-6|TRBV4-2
CASSQDLTASPLHF
TGTGCCAGCAGCCAAGATCTAACAGCCTCACCCCTCCACTTT
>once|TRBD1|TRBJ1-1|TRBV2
CASTGQGPRRAFF
TGTGCCAGCACGGGACAGGGGCCTAGGAGAGCTTTCTTT
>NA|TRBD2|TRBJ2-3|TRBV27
CASSLGLTSGGDTQYF
TGTGCCAGCAGCCTAGGGCTGACTAGCGGGGGTGATACGCAGTATTTT
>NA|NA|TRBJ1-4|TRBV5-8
CASMSSRSGLGDEKLFF
TGTGCCAGCATGTCATCAAGGAGCGGGCTTGGGGATGAAAAACTGTTTTTT
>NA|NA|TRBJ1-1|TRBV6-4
CASSDSRGTKAFF
TGTGCCAGCAGTGACTCGCGGGGCACAAAAGCTTTCTTT
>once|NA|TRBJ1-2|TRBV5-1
CASSWDLPNYGYTF
TGCGCCAGCAGCTGGGACTTGCCTAACTATGGCTACACCTTC
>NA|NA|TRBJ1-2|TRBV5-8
CASSFRTVSYTF
TGTGCCAGCAGCTTCAGGACAGTGAGCTACACCTTC
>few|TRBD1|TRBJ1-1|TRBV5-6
CASSFLGQGDTEAFF
TGTGCCAGCAGCTTCTTGGGACAGGGGGACACTGAAGCTTTCTTT
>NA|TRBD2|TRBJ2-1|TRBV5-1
CASSLGSGGLSYNEQFF
TGCGCCAGCAGCTTGGGGAGCGGGGGGCTCTCCTACAATGAGCAGTTCTTC
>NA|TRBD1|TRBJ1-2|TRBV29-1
CSVGQGKNYGYTF
TGCAGCGTGGGACAGGGAAAAAACTATGGTTACACCTTC
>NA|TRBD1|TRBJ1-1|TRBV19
CASSNRGPGSSDTEAFF
TGTGCCAGTAGCAACAGGGGGCCAGGGTCGTCAGACACTGAAGCTTTCTTT
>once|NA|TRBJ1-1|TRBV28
CASSTNLEAFF
TGTGCCAGCAGCACTAACCTTGAAGCTTTCTTT
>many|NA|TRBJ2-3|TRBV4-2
CASSPPPGTTQYF
TGTGCCAGCAGCCCCCCGCCGGGTACGACGCAGTATTTT